These 17 T cell receptor beta chains originate from one sample sequenced in a study of Graves' ophthalmopathy and Graves' hyperthyroidism. The authors amplified TCR beta CDR3 regions from RNA transcripts. After a first-round RT-PCR with HTBI primers, a second-round multiplex PCR was run. TCRdb analysed the multiplex PCR reads with MiXCR anew, one entry per CDR3 protein. The table records about 420,000 distinct CDR3 sequences, roughly 21% of them present only once. Sequenced sample: peripheral blood. The origin of the receptors is a woman under 30 with stable Graves' hyperthyroidism.

This clonotype appeared many times. CDR3 bases: TGTGCCAGCACAAGGAAGACAGGGGGCTCCTGGAATTCACCCCTCCACTTT. It yields the protein CASTRKTGGSWNSPLHF. The chain uses TRBV12-3 or TRBV12-4 and TRBJ1-6; 10 bases map to TRBD1. V dropped 7 bases and J dropped 7; count of bases not matched to a gene: 13. This CDR3 comprises 17 residues.

This clonotype was seen many times. This rearrangement joins TRBV28 to TRBJ2-7; weak D call: TRBD1 (5 bases). The CDR3 is made up of 14 amino acids. Deletions cut 7 bases from V and 2 bases from J, with 15 bases between. The germline gives CDR1 MDHEN, CDR2 SYDVKM. As DNA, the CDR3 is TGTGCCAGCATTGCAGGGTTTTTTACCTACGAGCAGTACTTC. Its protein product is CASIAGFFTYEQYF.

This clonotype was counted ten times or more. The genes are TRBV28 and TRBJ2-7; 8 nucleotides agree with TRBD2. The CDR3 runs 16 residues. The ends lost 3 bases at V and 0 bases at J; junction bases unmatched: 7. CDR1 MDHEN and CDR2 SYDVKM come from the germline V gene. DNA of the CDR3: TGTGCCAGCAGTTTCGTACGGGAGGGATTCTCCTACGAGCAGTACTTC. It translates to CASSFVREGFSYEQYF.

This clonotype was counted many times. This sequence joins TRBV15 and TRBJ1-1; D remains unclear. Trimming stripped 0 bases from V and 0 bases from J, with 5 bases between. Germline V lookup: CDR1 LNHNV, CDR2 YYDKDF (reference sequence). There are 14 residues in the CDR3. The CDR3 nucleotides are TGTGCCACCAGCAGAGAGAATCTGAACACTGAAGCTTTCTTT. Translation gives CATSRENLNTEAFF.

The J gene is TRBJ1-2, the V gene TRBV29-1, with TRBD1 matching 7 bases. J was trimmed by 6 bases and V by 6 bases; bases with no gene match: 10. CDR1 is SQVTM and CDR2 is ANQGSEA in the germline V gene. This CDR3 has 13 residues. The CDR3 bases are TGCAGCGTCACACCAACAGGGGCAGATGGCTACACCTTC. It yields the protein CSVTPTGADGYTF.

There are many counts of this clonotype. This rearrangement joins TRBV15 to TRBJ2-6; D tentatively reads TRBD1 or TRBD2 (5 bases each). The CDR3 consists of 20 residues. Germline-derived CDR1 and CDR2 are LNHNV and YYDKDF (reference sequence). V lost 3 bases, J lost 0 bases, and 21 bases lay in between. The CDR3 nucleotides are TGTGCCACCAGCAGGACAGAGGGGACGGGAATTTACTCTGGGGCCAACGTCCTGACTTTC. Residues: CATSRTEGTGIYSGANVLTF. Supplemented by reference TRBV15 and TRBJ2-6, the full variable domain reads DAMVIQNPRYQVTQFGKPVTLSCSQTLNHNVMYWYQQKSSQAPKLLFHYYDKDFNNEADTPDNFQSRRPNTSFCFLDIRSPGLGDTAMYLCATSRTEGTGIYSGANVLTFGAGSRLTVL.

The CDR3 is CASSSGDRGLTGYGYTF. The CDR3 bases are TGCGCCAGCAGCTCAGGGGACAGGGGACTAACCGGCTATGGCTACACCTTC. J is TRBJ1-2 and V is TRBV5-1, with 10 bases identical to TRBD1. The CDR3 contains 17 residues. CDR1 is SGHRS and CDR2 is YFSETQ in the germline V gene. Trimming cost V 3 bases and J 4 bases; bases outside gene matches: 12.

This clonotype was recorded a few times. The rearrangement links TRBV27 to TRBJ2-2; 8 bases fit TRBD1. CDR1 is MNHEY and CDR2 is SMNVEV in the germline V gene (reference sequence). With V trimmed by 4 bases and J by 3 bases, 7 bases remained unmatched. This CDR3 is 16 amino acids long. CDR3: CASSSHRGEDTGELFF. The CDR3, as DNA: TGTGCCAGCAGTTCCCACAGGGGGGAGGACACCGGGGAGCTGTTTTTT.

This clonotype has at least ten counts. The J gene is TRBJ1-5, the V gene TRBV20-1; no firm D call. CDR3 length equals 15 residues. V lost 5 bases and J lost 0, with 14 bases in between. CDR1 is DFQATT, CDR2 SNEGSKA, per germline (reference sequence). CDR3 protein: CSAFYSDYSNQPQHF. CDR3 coding DNA: TGCAGTGCTTTCTACAGTGATTATAGCAATCAGCCCCAGCATTTT.

In its sample, this clonotype was seen once. The chain combines TRBV29-1 with TRBJ2-7; maybe TRBD1 (6 bases). The CDR3 totals 12 residues. Germline V gene lookup returns CDR1 SQVTM and CDR2 ANQGSEA. Trimming shortened V by 5 bases and J by 3 bases, and 11 bases separated the two germline ends. CDR3: CSVKTGYYEQYF. As DNA, the CDR3 is TGCAGCGTTAAGACAGGATACTACGAGCAGTACTTC.

This clonotype has a count of ten or more. This sequence joins TRBV28 and TRBJ2-2; D is undetermined. The CDR3 is 15 residues long. Germline V gene sequence: CDR1 MDHEN, CDR2 SYDVKM. V dropped 8 bases and J dropped 3 bases, with 16 bases sitting between them. The CDR3 nucleotides are TGTGCCAGCCGACCGGAAGGACGATACACCGGGGAGCTGTTTTTT. This sequence encodes CASRPEGRYTGELFF.

CDR3 nucleotide sequence: TGTGCCTGGGGTAAAAACCCAGGGGAAGCTTTCTTT. As protein: CAWGKNPGEAFF. The chain combines TRBV30 with TRBJ1-1; TRBD1 is a possible D gene (5 bases). This CDR3 spans 12 amino acids. The germline V and J ends were trimmed by 5 bases and 8 bases, with 15 bases remaining between them. CDR1 and CDR2 (germline): GTSNPN, SVGIG (reference sequence).

This clonotype showed up many times. This chain connects TRBV4-1 to TRBJ1-1; perhaps TRBD1 as D (5 bases). The CDR3 extends over 12 amino acids. The V gene's germline CDR1 is MGHRA and CDR2 YSYEKL. Trimming removed 1 base at V and 10 bases at J, with 10 bases between. This CDR3 reads CASSQVAGIAFF. CDR3 DNA: TGCGCCAGCAGCCAAGTGGCAGGGATAGCTTTCTTT.

This clonotype was recorded at least ten times. V usage is TRBV6-5 and J usage is TRBJ2-7, with 9 nucleotides matching TRBD2. Germline V gene data show CDR1 as MNHEY and CDR2 as SVGAGI. V trimming: 0 bases; J trimming: 3 bases; junction bases outside the gene matches: 3. This CDR3 spans 15 amino acids. In nucleotides, the CDR3 is TGTGCCAGCAGTTACTCGATAGCGGGGGTCTACGAGCAGTACTTC. It yields the protein CASSYSIAGVYEQYF.

The chain joins TRBV28 to TRBJ2-5; D remains unclear. Trimming removed 6 bases at V and 9 bases at J, with 11 bases between. Germline CDR1 reads MDHEN; CDR2 reads SYDVKM. This CDR3 comprises 11 residues. The CDR3 sequence: CASSLSGAQYF. The CDR3 DNA follows: TGTGCCAGCAGCCTTTCTGGGGCCCAGTACTTC. The variable domain in full, completed from reference TRBV28 and TRBJ2-5, reads DVKVTQSSRYLVKRTGEKVFLECVQDMDHENMFWYRQDPGLGLRLIYFSYDVKMKEKGDIPEGYSVSREKKERFSLILESASTNQTSMYLCASSLSGAQYFGPGTRLLVL.

This clonotype appeared many times. V and J are TRBV6-1 and TRBJ1-5, with D possibly being TRBD1 (5 bases). The germline V and J ends were trimmed by 7 bases and 5 bases, with 15 bases remaining between them. This CDR3 has 14 amino acids. The germline gives CDR1 MNHNS, CDR2 SASEGT. The CDR3 protein is CASTRGEGYQPQHF. The CDR3 DNA follows: TGTGCCAGCACCCGGGGGGAGGGCTATCAGCCCCAGCATTTT.

The J gene is TRBJ2-7, the V gene TRBV24-1; TRBD1 or TRBD2 may be the D gene (5 bases each). The germline V and J ends were trimmed by 3 bases and 5 bases, with 10 bases remaining between them. Germline-derived CDR1 and CDR2 are KGHDR and SFDVKD. The length of the CDR3 is 13 residues. Written as DNA, the CDR3 is TGTGCCACCAGTGATGGGACCGTCGACGAGCAGTACTTC. This encodes CATSDGTVDEQYF.